This T cell receptor (beta chain) was sequenced during a study of OX40 agonist ivuxolimab in advanced cancers. Across the study: Those enrolled were about 82% male, with a mean age of roughly 60 years and ages from roughly 20 to 85.

This clone occurred once. V lost 3 bases and J 6 bases, leaving 9 bases between the germline ends. The CDR3 runs 13 residues. The germline V gene encodes CDR1 SGHTA and CDR2 FQGTGA. Sequencing was performed with immunoSEQ multiplex PCR; in TCRdb, only in-frame clones are kept and a portion is missing. The data contain about 68,000 clones, approximately 82% of them singletons. This sequence originates from an adult with an advanced solid tumor such as melanoma, head and neck, liver or kidney cancer. The specimen comprised CD4+ or CD8+ T cells sorted from blood, sampled in a trial of the OX40 agonist ivuxolimab. The chain has TRBV7-3 and TRBJ2-1; D remains unclear. Here the CDR3 DNA reads TGTGCCAGCAGCTTGGCCAGATCCAATGAGCAGTTCTTC. The encoded protein is CASSLARSNEQFF.